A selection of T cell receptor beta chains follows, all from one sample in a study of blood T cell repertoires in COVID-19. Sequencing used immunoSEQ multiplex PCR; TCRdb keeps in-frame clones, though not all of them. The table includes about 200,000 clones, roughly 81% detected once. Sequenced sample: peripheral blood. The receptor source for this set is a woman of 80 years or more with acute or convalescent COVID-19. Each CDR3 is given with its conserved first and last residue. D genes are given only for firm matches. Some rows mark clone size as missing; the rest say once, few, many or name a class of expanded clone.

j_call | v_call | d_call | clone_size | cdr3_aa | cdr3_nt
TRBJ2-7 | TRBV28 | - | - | CATGDPREQYF | TGTGCCACCGGAGACCCGCGGGAGCAGTACTTC
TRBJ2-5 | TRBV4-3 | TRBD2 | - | CASSQESGRGTQYF | TGCGCCAGCAGCCAAGAGTCGGGGAGGGGGACCCAGTACTTC
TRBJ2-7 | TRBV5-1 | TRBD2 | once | CASSLGLAGYGSEQYF | TGCGCCAGCAGCTTGGGACTAGCGGGATACGGCAGCGAGCAGTACTTC
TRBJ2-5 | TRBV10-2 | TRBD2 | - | CASRLSGEETQYF | TGCGCCAGCAGACTCAGCGGGGAGGAGACCCAGTACTTC
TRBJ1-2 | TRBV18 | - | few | CASSPRQRRNYGYTF | TGTGCCAGCTCACCCCGACAGCGCAGGAACTATGGCTACACCTTC
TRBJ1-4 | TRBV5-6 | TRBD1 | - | CASSLTGGGEKLFF | TGTGCCAGCAGCTTGACAGGGGGAGGTGAAAAACTGTTTTTT
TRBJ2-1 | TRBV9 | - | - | CASTQTTLASYNEQFF | TGTGCCAGCACTCAAACAACCCTAGCATCCTACAATGAGCAGTTCTTC
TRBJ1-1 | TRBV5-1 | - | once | CASSGPAGGSTEAFF | TGCGCCAGCAGCGGACCGGCGGGGGGATCCACTGAAGCTTTCTTT
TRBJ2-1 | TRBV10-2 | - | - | CASSERATAFNEQFF | TGCGCCAGCAGTGAAAGAGCGACGGCCTTTAATGAGCAGTTCTTC
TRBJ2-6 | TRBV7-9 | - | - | CASSRQGGGANVLTF | TGTGCCAGCAGTAGGCAGGGTGGTGGGGCCAACGTCCTGACTTTC
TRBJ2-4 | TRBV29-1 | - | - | CSVVLSPAKNIQYF | TGCAGCGTTGTTTTATCCCCGGCCAAAAACATTCAGTACTTC
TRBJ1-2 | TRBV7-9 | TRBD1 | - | CASSRWAGGIDYGYTF | TGTGCCAGCAGCCGGTGGGCAGGGGGGATCGACTATGGCTACACCTTC
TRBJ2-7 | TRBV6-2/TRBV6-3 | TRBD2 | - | CASSFRTSGRASYEQYF | TGTGCCAGCAGTTTCCGGACTAGCGGGAGGGCCTCCTACGAGCAGTACTTC
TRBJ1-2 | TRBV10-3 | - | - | CAISARTYGYTF | TGTGCCATCAGTGCTAGAACCTATGGCTACACCTTC
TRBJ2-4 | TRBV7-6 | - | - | CASSFQIDNTKNIQYF | TGTGCCAGCAGCTTCCAAATCGACAATACCAAAAACATTCAGTACTTC
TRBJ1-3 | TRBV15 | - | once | CATATGHLGNTIYF | TGTGCCACCGCTACGGGACACCTTGGAAACACCATATATTTT
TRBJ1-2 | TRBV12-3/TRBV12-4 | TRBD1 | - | CASLGQGGGYTF | TGTGCCAGCTTGGGACAGGGAGGCGGCTACACCTTC
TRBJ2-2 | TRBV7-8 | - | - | CASNDNTGNYPNTGELFF | TGTGCCAGCAACGACAACACAGGGAACTATCCGAACACCGGGGAGCTGTTTTTT
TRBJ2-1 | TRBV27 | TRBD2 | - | CASRDGLAGGNEQFF | TGTGCCAGCAGAGATGGTCTAGCGGGAGGCAATGAGCAGTTCTTC
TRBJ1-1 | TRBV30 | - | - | CASTGNTEAFF | TGTGCCTCCACAGGGAACACTGAAGCTTTCTTT
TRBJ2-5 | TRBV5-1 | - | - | CASSLPQGTQETQYF | TGCGCCAGCAGCCTTCCACAGGGGACTCAAGAGACCCAGTACTTC
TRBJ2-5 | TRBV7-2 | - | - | CASEVLKTQYF | TGTGCCAGCGAGGTACTCAAGACCCAGTACTTC
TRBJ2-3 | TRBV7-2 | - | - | CASSFRAHTDTQYF | TGTGCCAGCAGCTTTCGAGCGCACACAGATACGCAGTATTTT
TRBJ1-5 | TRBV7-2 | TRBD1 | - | CASSSQGDQPQHF | TGTGCCAGCAGCTCACAGGGGGATCAGCCCCAGCATTTT
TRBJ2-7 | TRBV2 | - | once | CASSATYEQYF | TGTGCCAGCAGTGCCACATACGAGCAGTACTTC